The 25 T cell receptor beta chains below were found in one sample sequenced in a study of cytomegalovirus exposure and HLA in healthy donors. PCR primers comprised 60 Vbeta and 13 Jbeta primers. Sequencing was performed with immunoSEQ multiplex PCR; in TCRdb, only in-frame clones are kept and a portion is missing. In the table there are approximately 240,000 clones, around 88% of which are singletons. The specimen sequenced was PBMCs. The origin of the receptors is a woman between 18 and 29 years old in good health and CMV-seronegative.

This chain joins TRBV5-1 and TRBJ2-2; 10 bases line up with TRBD1. The CDR3 is made up of 16 amino acids. Looked up from germline, CDR1 is SGHRS and CDR2 is YFSETQ. V was clipped by 4 bases and J by 3 bases; unmatched bases: 6. This CDR3 reads CASSLGTGEHTGELFF. In DNA form, the CDR3 reads TGCGCCAGCAGCCTCGGGACAGGGGAACACACCGGGGAGCTGTTTTTT.

The rearrangement joins TRBV7-2 to TRBJ1-6; 9 bases match TRBD1. The V gene end was trimmed by 5 bases and the J gene end by 7 bases; junction bases not matched to a gene: 9. Germline CDR1 reads SGHTA; CDR2 reads FQGNSA. The CDR3 is 16 residues long. This CDR3 is CASSAKTGTGNSPLHF. The DNA of the CDR3 is TGTGCCAGCAGCGCAAAAACCGGGACAGGGAATTCACCCCTCCACTTT.

V gene TRBV9 combines with J gene TRBJ2-3, with 8 nucleotides matching TRBD1. Germline V gene data show CDR1 as SGDLS and CDR2 as YYNGEE. Unmatched junction bases numbered 6, after V lost 3 bases and J lost 3 bases. The CDR3 is made up of 15 amino acids. The CDR3 region is CASSGGTGGTDTQYF. CDR3 coding DNA: TGTGCCAGCAGCGGCGGGACAGGTGGAACAGATACGCAGTATTTT.

The chain is built from TRBV7-9 and TRBJ1-4; TRBD1 matches 7 bases. Unmatched junction bases numbered 6, after V lost 4 bases and J lost 7 bases. Germline V gives CDR1 SEHNR, CDR2 FQNEAQ (reference sequence). The CDR3 runs to 14 residues. The CDR3 is CASSYGTASEKLFF. The DNA for the CDR3 is TGTGCCAGCAGCTACGGGACAGCCAGTGAAAAACTGTTTTTT.

V usage is TRBV12-2 and J usage is TRBJ1-5; the listed D gene, TRBD1, was not tested against the DNA. TRBV12-2 is a pseudogene. This CDR3 has 18 residues. The CDR3 coding sequence is TGTGCAAGTCGCCCCGGCCAGGGGGCTTTACGAAGCAATCAGCCCCAGCATTTT. Protein: CASRPGQGALRSNQPQHF.

The chain recombines TRBV2 with TRBJ1-1, with D possibly matching TRBD1 (5 bases). Germline V gene data show CDR1 as SNHLY and CDR2 as FYNNEI. V shed 9 bases and J shed 0 bases, with 11 bases lying between them. The CDR3 has 13 amino acids. The CDR3 protein is CARQTGMNTEAFF. The CDR3 region has the DNA TGTGCCAGACAAACAGGCATGAACACTGAAGCTTTCTTT.

This chain connects TRBV4-3 to TRBJ2-1, with 9 nucleotides matching TRBD2. Germline CDR1 LGHNA, CDR2 YSLEER. The CDR3 runs 19 residues. V shed 0 bases and J 8 bases; nucleotides not matched to a gene: 17. The CDR3 DNA reads as TGCGCCAGCAGCCAAGACCCTCAGGGACTAGCAGACTCTGGGTATGAGCAGTTCTTC. It yields the protein CASSQDPQGLADSGYEQFF.

This sequence joins TRBV14 and TRBJ2-5; TRBD2 agrees at 12 bases. After removal of 8 bases from V and 5 bases from J, the junction contained 3 bases not matched to a gene. Germline V CDR1 and CDR2: SGHDN, FVKESK. This CDR3 has 13 amino acids. This chain's CDR3 is CASGLAGQETQYF. DNA for the CDR3: TGTGCCAGCGGACTAGCGGGGCAGGAGACCCAGTACTTC.

CDR3 nucleotides: TGCGCCAGCAGTCGAGGGAGAGATACGCAGTATTTT. This gives the protein CASSRGRDTQYF. The rearrangement links TRBV4-3 to TRBJ2-3; perhaps TRBD2 as D (5 bases). The germline V gene encodes CDR1 LGHNA and CDR2 YSLEER. The CDR3 contains 12 residues. Trimming shortened V by 6 bases and J by 5 bases, and 9 bases separated the two germline ends.

The sample holds one count of this clone. This sequence joins TRBV7-9 and TRBJ2-1, with 8 bases fitting TRBD2. The CDR3 totals 17 residues. Germline V gives CDR1 SEHNR, CDR2 FQNEAQ (reference sequence). J gave up 5 bases and V 4 bases, and 13 bases lay outside the gene matches. The CDR3 DNA reads TGTGCCAGCAGCTCAAACAGAGCGGGGGTCTTGAACAATGAGCAGTTCTTC. Encoded protein: CASSSNRAGVLNNEQFF.

This chain links TRBV7-8 with TRBJ2-7, with TRBD2 matching over 12 bases. This CDR3 spans 16 amino acids. V lost 4 bases to trimming and J lost 3 bases; unmatched junction nucleotides: 7. Germline V gene data show CDR1 as SGHVS and CDR2 as FQNEAQ. CDR3 nucleotide sequence: TGTGCCAGCAGCTCAGGACTAGCGGGGACACACTACGAGCAGTACTTC. It translates to CASSSGLAGTHYEQYF.

The chain carries TRBV4-2 and TRBJ2-6, with TRBD2 matching over 7 bases. The V gene's germline CDR1 is LGHNA and CDR2 YNFKEQ. This CDR3 is 16 amino acids long. V shed 4 bases, J shed 2 bases, and the junction held 5 bases outside the gene matches. CDR3 sequence: CASSPSTSAGANVLTF. The DNA for the CDR3 is TGTGCCAGCAGCCCGAGCACTAGCGCTGGGGCCAACGTCCTGACTTTC.

V is TRBV7-2 and J is TRBJ1-2, with D tentatively TRBD1 (5 bases). CDR3 size: 13 residues. Germline V gene sequence: CDR1 SGHTA, CDR2 FQGNSA. Trimming removed 1 base from V and 6 bases from J, with 9 bases in between. The CDR3 region is CASSLESGNGYTF. In DNA form, the CDR3 reads TGTGCCAGCAGCTTAGAGTCAGGGAATGGCTACACCTTC.

This chain uses TRBV6-6 with TRBJ1-2, with D possibly matching TRBD1 (6 bases). Germline lookup yields CDR1 MNHNY and CDR2 SVGAGI (reference sequence). Trimming shortened V by 6 bases and J by 7 bases, and 12 bases separated the two germline ends. CDR3 length: 12 amino acids. CDR3 protein: CASRAGVGGYTF. In DNA, the CDR3 is TGTGCCAGCAGGGCAGGGGTAGGTGGCTACACCTTC.

About this clone: The junction and the germline gene differ at one end; a read error may be behind it. The chain employs TRBV7-9 and TRBJ2-7; D may be TRBD2 (6 bases). Germline loops: CDR1 SEHNR, CDR2 FQNEAQ (reference sequence). The CDR3 has 16 amino acids. Written as DNA, the CDR3 is TGTTCCAGCAGCTTAGCCCCTTGGGACTCCCGATACGAGCAGTACTTC. This translates into CSSSLAPWDSRYEQYF. Full variable domain (outside the CDR3, taken from reference TRBV7-9 and TRBJ2-7): DTGVSQNPRHKITKRGQNVTFRCDPISEHNRLYWYRQTLGQGPEFLTYFQNEAQLEKSRLLSDRFSAERPKGSFSTLEIQRTEQGDSAMYLCSSSLAPWDSRYEQYFGPGTRLTVT.

The chain is built from TRBV7-4 and TRBJ1-2; D unclear. V was cut by 5 bases and J by 5 bases, with 18 bases left in between. In germline, CDR1 is SGHVT, CDR2 SQSDAQ. This CDR3 has 15 amino acids. DNA for the CDR3: TGTGCCAGCAGCCTTAGCGAACCCCTCAAGTATGGCTACACCTTC. Translated, it gives CASSLSEPLKYGYTF.

This chain uses TRBV11-2 with TRBJ2-1; D remains ambiguous. This CDR3 has 13 residues. V lost 2 bases to trimming and J lost 8 bases, with 10 bases between them. Germline V gene lookup returns CDR1 SGHAT and CDR2 FQNNGV. CDR3 sequence reads: CASSLQAGDEQFF. The CDR3 coding sequence is TGTGCCAGCAGCTTACAGGCTGGTGATGAGCAGTTCTTC.

The chain links TRBV10-1 to TRBJ1-1; D is unclear. This CDR3 comprises 15 residues. Germline V gene sequence: CDR1 WNHNN, CDR2 SYGVQD (reference sequence). Deletions cut 8 bases from V and 2 bases from J, with 18 bases between. CDR3 sequence (DNA): TGCGCCAGCGAGCCTCGTCGGAGCGGCAACACTGAAGCTTTCTTT. Encoded protein: CASEPRRSGNTEAFF.

V gene TRBV7-3 combines with J gene TRBJ2-1; 7 nucleotides match TRBD2. The CDR3 is made up of 13 amino acids. CDR1 and CDR2 from the germline V gene are SGHTA and FQGTGA. V trimming: 5 bases; J trimming: 9 bases; junction bases outside the gene matches: 7. CDR3 in DNA: TGTGCCAGCAGCCTTAACCGGGAGGCTGAGCAGTTCTTC. Translating gives CASSLNREAEQFF. The whole variable domain, remainder taken from reference TRBV7-3 and TRBJ2-1, is GAGVSQTPSNKVTEKGKYVELRCDPISGHTALYWYRQSLGQGPEFLIYFQGTGAADDSGLPNDRFFAVRPEGSVSTLKIQRTERGDSAVYLCASSLNREAEQFFGPGTRLTVL.

The chain links TRBV5-8 to TRBJ2-3, with TRBD1 identical over 8 bases. CDR1 is SGHTS and CDR2 is YDEGEE in the germline V gene. J gave up 2 bases and V 2 bases, and 7 bases lay outside the gene matches. The CDR3 is 16 residues long. In DNA, the CDR3 is TGTGCCAGCAGCTTTAGACAGGGGTTTACCACAGATACGCAGTATTTT. It yields the protein CASSFRQGFTTDTQYF.

The chain is built from TRBV4-1 and TRBJ1-3; TRBD1 agrees at 8 bases. The V and J ends lost 5 bases and 0 bases, in that order; junction bases with no gene match: 6. The CDR3 has 16 residues. Germline V gives CDR1 MGHRA, CDR2 YSYEKL. Here the CDR3 DNA reads TGCGCCAGCAGCATTCCGGGACAGGCCTCTGGAAACACCATATATTTT. The encoded protein is CASSIPGQASGNTIYF.

This sequence joins TRBV9 and TRBJ1-3, with D perhaps matching TRBD1 (5 bases). V shed 0 bases and J shed 0 bases, with 19 bases lying between them. This CDR3 is built from 19 residues. Germline V gene sequence: CDR1 SGDLS, CDR2 YYNGEE. DNA of the CDR3: TGTGCCAGCAGCGTAGGGTACAAGGGGAAAACTCACTCTGGAAACACCATATATTTT. Translated, it gives CASSVGYKGKTHSGNTIYF.

The chain links TRBV25-1 to TRBJ2-2; 7 bases align to TRBD1. Germline lookup yields CDR1 MGHDK and CDR2 SYGVNS. The V gene end was trimmed by 10 bases and the J gene end by 4 bases; junction bases not matched to a gene: 6. This CDR3 spans 13 amino acids. CDR3 residues: CAIFDRVTGELFF. The CDR3, as DNA: TGTGCCATCTTCGACAGGGTCACCGGGGAGCTGTTTTTT. Looking up the rest from reference TRBV25-1 and TRBJ2-2 gives the full variable domain: EADIYQTPRYLVIGTGKKITLECSQTMGHDKMYWYQQDPGMELHLIHYSYGVNSTEKGDLSSESTVSRIRTEHFPLTLESARPSHTSQYLCAIFDRVTGELFFGEGSRLTVL.

V gene TRBV11-3 combines with J gene TRBJ2-3; TRBD2 agrees at 12 bases. After removal of 1 base from V and 5 bases from J, the junction contained 4 bases not matched to a gene. Germline V CDR1 and CDR2: SGHNT, YENEEA. The CDR3 has 16 residues. CDR3: CASSLGLAGAGDTQYF. CDR3 nucleotide sequence: TGTGCCAGCAGCTTAGGACTAGCGGGGGCCGGAGATACGCAGTATTTT.

This clone occurred many times. The rearrangement joins TRBV9 to TRBJ1-3; D remains ambiguous. The CDR3 contains 14 residues. Deletions cut 1 base from V and 0 bases from J, with 5 bases between. The V gene's germline CDR1 is SGDLS and CDR2 YYNGEE. The CDR3 sequence: CASSVHSSGNTIYF. The CDR3 nucleotides read TGTGCCAGCAGCGTACACAGCTCTGGAAACACCATATATTTT.